These 18 T cell receptor beta chains originate from one sample sequenced in a study of blood T cell repertoires in COVID-19. The table came from immunoSEQ multiplex PCR; TCRdb's copy has only in-frame clones and leaves some out. The sample lists about 340,000 clones, around 82% seen once, with 2.5% to 3.5% in the top ten. The sample comprised peripheral blood. The receptors come from a man aged 30-40 years with active or convalescent COVID-19.

This clone was recorded once. The chain links TRBV3-1 (or the pseudogene TRBV3-2) to TRBJ2-7; D uncertain. In germline, CDR1 is LGHDT, CDR2 YNNKEL (reference sequence). The CDR3 runs to 12 residues. V gave up 0 bases and J gave up 8 bases, with 8 bases separating them. CDR3 nucleotides: TGTGCCAGCAGCCAAGATGGCAGTAAGCAGTACTTC. Translated, it gives CASSQDGSKQYF.

V is TRBV6-5 and J is TRBJ1-2; 9 nucleotides align to TRBD1. Germline V gene lookup returns CDR1 MNHEY and CDR2 SVGAGI. After removal of 5 bases from V and 7 bases from J, the junction contained 11 bases not matched to a gene. The CDR3 is 15 amino acids. CDR3 in amino acids: CASSRSGQGMGGYTF. The CDR3 coding sequence is TGTGCCAGCAGTCGGTCGGGACAGGGTATGGGTGGCTACACCTTC.

The V and J genes are TRBV5-1 and TRBJ2-5; 10 bases match TRBD1. The CDR3 is made up of 16 amino acids. The germline V gene encodes CDR1 SGHRS and CDR2 YFSETQ. With 1 base clipped from V and 4 bases from J, the junction kept 7 bases outside the gene matches. CDR3 coding DNA: TGCGCCAGCAGCTTGCACGGGACAGGGGAAGGAGAGACCCAGTACTTC. Protein: CASSLHGTGEGETQYF.

This chain joins TRBV5-1 and TRBJ1-2; D is perhaps TRBD1 (5 bases). Germline CDR1 and CDR2: SGHRS and YFSETQ. Trimming removed 1 base at V and 8 bases at J, with 12 bases between. There are 13 residues in the CDR3. The DNA for the CDR3 is TGCGCCAGCAGCTTGCAGGGAACAGGAGGCTACACCTTC. It is translated as CASSLQGTGGYTF. Variable domain in full (rest from reference TRBV5-1 and TRBJ1-2): KAGVTQTPRYLIKTRGQQVTLSCSPISGHRSVSWYQQTPGQGLQFLFEYFSETQRNKGNFPGRFSGRQFSNSRSEMNVSTLELGDSALYLCASSLQGTGGYTFGSGTRLTVV.

The rearrangement uses TRBV5-5 and TRBJ2-7, with D possibly matching TRBD1 (6 bases). The CDR3 length is 15 residues. The ends were cut back, 2 bases at V and 3 bases at J, with 15 bases in the middle. Per the germline V gene, CDR1 is SGHKS and CDR2 is YYEKEE (reference sequence). CDR3 loop: CASSFAGEKGYEQYF. The DNA for the CDR3 is TGTGCCAGCAGCTTCGCAGGGGAGAAAGGCTACGAGCAGTACTTC.

The chain employs TRBV9 and TRBJ1-2; TRBD1 aligns across 8 bases. Germline CDR1 is SGDLS and CDR2 is YYNGEE. CDR3 length: 14 amino acids. V was clipped by 4 bases and J by 8 bases; unmatched bases: 10. CDR3 nucleotides: TGTGCCAGCAGCCCTCGGACAGGGAGATTGGGCTACACCTTC. Protein: CASSPRTGRLGYTF.

The chain links TRBV29-1 to TRBJ2-7; D might be TRBD2 (5 bases). The CDR3 is 13 residues long. V gave up 5 bases and J gave up 2 bases, with 13 bases separating them. CDR1 and CDR2 from the germline V gene are SQVTM and ANQGSEA. CDR3 coding DNA: TGCAGCGTTCGGGGAAGTTGGGCCTACGAGCAGTACTTC. Amino acid sequence: CSVRGSWAYEQYF.

This chain links TRBV27 with TRBJ2-7, with TRBD2 matching 7 bases. Unmatched junction bases numbered 21, after V lost 5 bases and J lost 2 bases. This CDR3 has 19 residues. The germline V gene encodes CDR1 MNHEY and CDR2 SMNVEV (reference sequence). The CDR3 sequence is CASSPSLAGVRFWAYEQYF. CDR3 nucleotide sequence: TGTGCCAGCAGTCCCAGTTTGGCGGGGGTGAGGTTTTGGGCCTACGAGCAGTACTTC.

The gene calls are TRBV9 and TRBJ2-2; D is ambiguous. The CDR3 extends over 15 amino acids. V was clipped by 3 bases and J by 0 bases, with 9 bases between them. Germline-derived CDR1 and CDR2 are SGDLS and YYNGEE. The CDR3 region has the DNA TGTGCCAGCAGCGGAGGCTCTACGAACACCGGGGAGCTGTTTTTT. This codes for CASSGGSTNTGELFF.

This chain joins TRBV6-5 and TRBJ2-3, with a possible D match to TRBD2 (6 bases). Trimming took off 7 bases at V and 4 bases at J, with 15 bases between the two ends. The germline V gene has CDR1 MNHEY and CDR2 SVGAGI. The CDR3 is 14 amino acids. The CDR3 region is CASTRAGEADTQYF. Written as DNA, the CDR3 is TGTGCCAGCACCCGAGCCGGGGAGGCAGATACGCAGTATTTT.

The chain employs TRBV5-4 and TRBJ1-4; 7 bases match TRBD1. The length of the CDR3 is 13 residues. After removal of 2 bases from V and 10 bases from J, the junction contained 5 bases not matched to a gene. Germline V gene data show CDR1 as SGHNT and CDR2 as YYREEE (reference sequence). The CDR3 bases are TGTGCCAGCAGCTTTAGGGGGCGCGGAAAACTGTTTTTT. This codes for CASSFRGRGKLFF.

V gene TRBV2 combines with J gene TRBJ2-3, with D hard to call. Per the germline V gene, CDR1 is SNHLY and CDR2 is FYNNEI. V gave up 11 bases and J gave up 5 bases, with 17 bases separating them. This CDR3 has 13 amino acids. The CDR3 is CALTTHNEDTQYF. In nucleotides, the CDR3 is TGTGCCCTAACGACTCACAACGAAGATACGCAGTATTTT.

This clone has a handful of counts. The chain links TRBV5-1 to TRBJ1-2; 10 bases align to TRBD1. Germline V gene lookup returns CDR1 SGHRS and CDR2 YFSETQ. V was pared by 4 bases and J by 4 bases, with 4 bases of the junction left unmatched. The CDR3 extends over 14 amino acids. The CDR3 DNA reads as TGCGCCAGCAGCCCGGGACAGGGGTCCTATGGCTACACCTTC. Protein: CASSPGQGSYGYTF.

V usage is TRBV7-6 and J usage is TRBJ2-2; D call uncertain. Trimming left V 5 bases short and J 1 base short, with 11 bases between. CDR3 size: 15 residues. CDR1 SGHVS and CDR2 FNYEAQ come from the germline V gene. CDR3 nucleotides: TGTGCCAGCAGCATAGAGCGAATGAACACCGGGGAGCTGTTTTTT. Amino acids: CASSIERMNTGELFF.

The chain links TRBV6-1 to TRBJ2-3, with 13 bases matching TRBD2. Germline loops: CDR1 MNHNS, CDR2 SASEGT. The CDR3 runs 17 residues. Trimming at V came to 0 bases and at J to 7 bases, leaving 7 bases not matched to a gene. The CDR3 DNA sequence: TGTGCCAGCAGTGAAGCTCTGACTAGCGGGGGGTTAAATACGCAGTATTTT. It specifies CASSEALTSGGLNTQYF.

This clone was seen just once. V usage is TRBV24-1 and J usage is TRBJ2-3; D possibly corresponds to TRBD2 (6 bases). Germline V lookup: CDR1 KGHDR, CDR2 SFDVKD. With 8 bases removed from V and 15 bases from J, the gap between germline ends came to 20 bases. The CDR3 sequence is 12 residues long. CDR3 residues: CATNGAGQKFYF. As DNA, the CDR3 is TGTGCCACCAATGGAGCGGGCCAGAAGTTTTATTTT.

This clone was recorded a few times. V usage is TRBV7-9 and J usage is TRBJ2-2; 7 bases match TRBD1. Per germline, CDR1 SEHNR and CDR2 FQNEAQ (reference sequence). V lost 5 bases, J lost 3 bases, and 15 bases stayed unmatched. The CDR3 has 18 amino acids. The CDR3 loop reads CASSAIGLTGSHTGELFF. The DNA of the CDR3 is TGTGCCAGCAGCGCTATAGGCTTGACAGGGTCGCACACCGGGGAGCTGTTTTTT.

This clone was counted once. In DNA, the CDR3 is TGTGCCAGCAGCTCAGTCCCGGGACAGGGCTCAGGCCACGAGCAGTACTTC. Translated, it gives CASSSVPGQGSGHEQYF. V is TRBV7-8 and J is TRBJ2-7; 9 nucleotides match TRBD1. Trimming took 4 bases from V and 5 from J; bases not matched to a gene: 15. The CDR3 is made up of 17 amino acids. Looked up from germline, CDR1 is SGHVS and CDR2 is FQNEAQ.